The TCR beta chain under discussion was sequenced for a study of T cell responses to AZD1222 COVID-19 vaccine (dated by TCRdb to the early 2020s). Describing the broader study: A total of about 230 trial participants underwent TCR sequencing, of whom roughly 210 received two doses of AZD1222 and about 26 received two doses of the MenACWY control vaccine. Trial participants were enrolled into age subgroups of 18-55, 56-69 and 70-plus years, which contained around 150, 29 and 61 TCR-sequenced participants, respectively. Study-level results and caveats: Reportedly, close to half of the unique spike-specific TCRs recognized epitopes lying outside the regions that are mutated in the B.1.351 and B.1.1.7 variants. CD4 TCRs associated with the vaccine covered the entire spike protein, and the dominant responses were in regions 160-218 and 743-854. Conclusions about previously exposed vaccinees are limited, since just five or six AZD1222 recipients were seropositive for SARS-CoV-2 at baseline. A significant rise in spike-specific TCR breadth and depth was observed after two AZD1222 doses relative to day 0 and relative to MenACWY recipients. Because no samples from the day 14 peak response were available, repertoires could be characterized only after the peak T cell response. Participants were mostly white British, with more females than males. The authors suggested clonal diversity may have been underestimated. The 56-69-year group was small, and its depth increase did not reach significance, likely because of low power.

The CDR3 regions of human TCRbeta chains were analyzed by immunosequencing. The original pipeline was this. Repertoire TCRs were matched against a reference library of SARS-CoV-2-specific TCRs generated with the MIRA antigen-specificity platform. Breadth meant the fraction of unique TCRs that were SARS-CoV-2-associated, whereas depth meant the fraction of total T cells that were SARS-CoV-2-associated. Using the MIRA data, each spike-specific TCR was assigned both to the spike region to which the TCR was reactive and to a CD4 or CD8 class. Log10-transformed breadth and depth values were compared by one-way ANOVA with Sidak's multiple comparisons tests. Sourced from immuneACCESS, this table was stored by TCRdb with only in-frame sequences that have V and J called. A share of the clones is absent; for the studies checked, an unresolved V gene accounts for under half, and the remainder has no known explanation. From that table come the V and J calls and clone size; the DNA was used to work out D and trimming. The sample table shows just under 90,000 clones, and 88% are seen once. The top ten clones comprise around a tenth of the sample.

This clone was found once. Its antigen remains undetermined. Base-call qualities are not available, and no considerably larger clone is one nucleotide away. The intended sense of this specimen's time point label: baseline before first vaccination. The treatment or condition label on this specimen signifies: meningococcal conjugate vaccine given as trial control. Vaccinee samples came from UK trials COV001 and COV002, including a single-blind randomized controlled phase 2/3 trial of AZD1222 (ChAdOx1 nCoV-19) in healthy adults. For TCRbeta chain sequencing, PBMC samples were collected from trial participants at day 0 and at day 28 after the second dose. CDR1 is given as LGHDT and CDR2 as YNNKEL, both from the germline V gene (reference sequence). V lost 0 bases and J lost 11 bases; the stretch between them is 7 bases long. From the cysteine through the phenylalanine, the CDR3 covers 12 amino acids. Just the 36-base CDR3 DNA is kept, in frame starting at base 1.

Specimen: peripheral blood, collected on day 0 of MenACWY control vaccination. This clonotype was obtained from an adult in good health. Rearrangement joined TRBV3-1 (or the pseudogene TRBV3-2) to TRBJ1-4, with the D gene uncertain. The DNA sequence is as follows: TGTGCCAGCAGCCAAGATGTGGGGAAACTGTTTTTT. It translates as CASSQDVGKLFF.